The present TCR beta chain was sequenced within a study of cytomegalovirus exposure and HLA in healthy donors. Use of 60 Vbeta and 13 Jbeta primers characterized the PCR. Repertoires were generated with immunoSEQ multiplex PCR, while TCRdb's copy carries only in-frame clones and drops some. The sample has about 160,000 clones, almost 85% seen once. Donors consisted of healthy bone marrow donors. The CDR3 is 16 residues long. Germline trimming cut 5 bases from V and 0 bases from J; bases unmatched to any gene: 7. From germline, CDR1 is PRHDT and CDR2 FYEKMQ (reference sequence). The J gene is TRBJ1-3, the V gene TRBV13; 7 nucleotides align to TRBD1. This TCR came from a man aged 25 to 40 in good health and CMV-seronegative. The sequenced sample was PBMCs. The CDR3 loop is CASSIQGTYSGNTIYF. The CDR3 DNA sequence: TGTGCCAGCAGCATACAGGGGACCTACTCTGGAAACACCATATATTTT.